This TCR beta chain was recovered during a study of long-term antiretroviral therapy in people with HIV. Findings and limits, study-wide: Repertoires from HIV showed CDR3 length ranges narrower than those of controls. Diversity measured after ART increased yet remained under transplant donor controls.

A single count supports this clone. Its matching antigen is unknown. Germline CDR1 and CDR2: MNHEY and SVGAGI. Between the trimmed V and J ends, which lost 0 bases and 5 bases, there was a span of 13 bases. CDR3 length: 15 amino acids. Survey-level immunoSEQ v3.0 assays were run. Using immunoSEQ multiplex PCR, the repertoire was profiled, and TCRdb retains in-frame clones only, with some absent. This table has tens of thousands of clones, 90% appearing once. This chain connects TRBV6-5 to TRBJ1-1; TRBD1 is a possible D gene (6 bases). Here the sequenced sample was unsorted PBMCs, taken 3.2 years before starting antiretroviral therapy. The sequence was obtained from a man aged 45 to 65 with HIV. CDR3 DNA: TGTGCCAGCAGTTACTCTTCCGGAAGGGGGACTGAAGCTTTCTTT. Residues: CASSYSSGRGTEAFF.